A single sample gave rise to the 20 T cell receptor beta chains below, sequenced in a study of T cells after yellow fever vaccination. Each CDR3 protein is one row after TCRdb ran MiXCR on the 5' RACE reads. The data show approximately 550,000 distinct CDR3 sequences, around 21% seen once. This specimen consisted of PBMCs, obtained 15 days after the yellow fever booster vaccination. The receptors here all came from a man under 40 who received the YFV17D yellow fever vaccine.

The chain joins TRBV7-2 to TRBJ2-3; D ambiguous. The CDR3 runs 13 residues. Germline CDR1 and CDR2: SGHTA and FQGNSA. V was trimmed by 1 base and J by 4 bases, leaving 6 bases between them. The CDR3: CASSLVSSDTQYF. CDR3 DNA: TGTGCCAGCAGCTTAGTTAGTTCAGATACGCAGTATTTT.

This clonotype was seen only a few times. This chain links TRBV29-1 with TRBJ2-3, with D uncertain. V was pared by 1 base and J by 0 bases, with 14 bases between. The CDR3 covers 16 residues. Germline CDR1 reads SQVTM; CDR2 reads ANQGSEA. The CDR3 region is CSVEGVVSLSTDTQYF. The CDR3 nucleotides read TGCAGCGTTGAAGGGGTAGTTTCGTTAAGCACAGATACGCAGTATTTT.

The gene calls are TRBV20-1 and TRBJ2-1; TRBD2 aligns across 7 bases. Germline loops: CDR1 DFQATT, CDR2 SNEGSKA (reference sequence). The V segment lost 1 base and the J segment 3 bases; nucleotides outside the gene matches: 3. This CDR3 has 14 amino acids. CDR3 in amino acids: CSARASSGYNEQFF. For the CDR3, the DNA is TGCAGTGCTAGAGCGTCTAGCGGCTACAATGAGCAGTTCTTC.

This clonotype was seen many times. The chain employs TRBV20-1 and TRBJ2-5; perhaps TRBD2 as D (6 bases). Germline V lookup: CDR1 DFQATT, CDR2 SNEGSKA (reference sequence). Trimming removed 1 base at V and 1 base at J, with 16 bases between. The CDR3 covers 16 residues. In nucleotides, the CDR3 is TGCAGTGCTAGAGGGGTAGCGGCCAAGACCCAAGAGACCCAGTACTTC. Residues: CSARGVAAKTQETQYF.

This clonotype showed up just a few times. The chain is built from TRBV6-1 and TRBJ1-1; D call uncertain. V lost 5 bases and J 4 bases, leaving 14 bases between the germline ends. CDR3 length equals 14 residues. Germline V gene sequence: CDR1 MNHNS, CDR2 SASEGT. The CDR3 DNA reads as TGTGCCAGCAGTAATTTAATGGGGTTCACTGAAGCTTTCTTT. Protein product: CASSNLMGFTEAFF.

This clonotype showed up just a few times. CDR3 amino acids: CASSPNRGTSGHGPQYF. In DNA, the CDR3 is TGTGCCAGTAGTCCGAACCGAGGGACTAGCGGGCACGGGCCGCAGTATTTT. The rearrangement links TRBV19 to TRBJ2-3; 12 nucleotides match TRBD2. Germline V CDR1 and CDR2: LNHDA, SQIVND (reference sequence). V gave up 5 bases and J gave up 10 bases; unmatched junction bases: 16. The CDR3 is 17 amino acids.

The J gene is TRBJ2-1, the V gene TRBV6-2 or TRBV6-3, with D tentatively TRBD2 (6 bases). CDR1 and CDR2 from the germline V gene are MNHEY and SVGEGT. V was trimmed by 7 bases and J by 4 bases, leaving 11 bases between them. The CDR3 has 13 amino acids. The CDR3 bases are TGTGCCAGCACGCGGGACGAATACAATGAGCAGTTCTTC. Translated: CASTRDEYNEQFF.

This clonotype turned up a few times. The chain joins TRBV7-9 to TRBJ2-7, with a weak D call TRBD2 (6 bases). The CDR3 sequence is 15 residues long. Trimming took 5 bases from V and 0 from J, leaving 14 bases between them. The germline V gene has CDR1 SEHNR and CDR2 FQNEAQ (reference sequence). CDR3 amino acids: CASSPPGLPSYEQYF. DNA for the CDR3: TGTGCCAGCAGCCCACCGGGACTGCCCTCCTACGAGCAGTACTTC. Looking up the rest from reference TRBV7-9 and TRBJ2-7 gives the full variable domain: DTGVSQNPRHKITKRGQNVTFRCDPISEHNRLYWYRQTLGQGPEFLTYFQNEAQLEKSRLLSDRFSAERPKGSFSTLEIQRTEQGDSAMYLCASSPPGLPSYEQYFGPGTRLTVT.

This clonotype has only a few counts. The rearrangement joins TRBV29-1 to TRBJ1-1; 8 bases line up with TRBD1. Germline V CDR1 and CDR2: SQVTM, ANQGSEA. The length of the CDR3 is 16 residues. The ends lost 7 bases at V and 4 bases at J; junction bases unmatched: 17. DNA for the CDR3: TGCAGCGCCTTATCTACGGACAGGGAGGGGGTCACTGAAGCTTTCTTT. Translating it yields CSALSTDREGVTEAFF.

The chain couples TRBV10-3 to TRBJ1-1, with TRBD1 as a possible D gene (6 bases). Germline lookup yields CDR1 ENHRY and CDR2 SYGVKD. The V end was cut by 5 bases, the J end by 3 bases, with 10 bases between. The CDR3 is 13 residues long. The CDR3 sequence is CAISRAGDTEAFF. As DNA, the CDR3 is TGTGCCATCAGTCGGGCAGGGGACACTGAAGCTTTCTTT.

This clonotype has only a few counts. This chain connects TRBV20-1 to TRBJ2-5; 8 bases are a match to TRBD1. Germline values: CDR1 DFQATT, CDR2 SNEGSKA (reference sequence). The length of the CDR3 is 13 residues. The ends lost 5 bases at V and 1 base at J; junction bases unmatched: 3. In DNA form, the CDR3 reads TGCAGTGCTGACGGGACAGGCCAAGAGACCCAGTACTTC. Amino acids: CSADGTGQETQYF.

This clonotype was counted between two and nine times. In nucleotides, the CDR3 is TGTGCCATCAGTGGTGGAGCGGGAGGTGCGCAGTATTTT. Protein: CAISGGAGGAQYF. The chain recombines TRBV10-3 with TRBJ2-3; TRBD2 matches at 9 bases. Unmatched junction bases numbered 6, after V lost 4 bases and J lost 10 bases. The CDR3 covers 13 residues. The germline CDR1 and CDR2 sequences are ENHRY and SYGVKD.

The chain uses TRBV4-1 and TRBJ2-1; the D is unclear. Germline-derived CDR1 and CDR2 are MGHRA and YSYEKL. The CDR3 sequence is 15 residues long. V was pared by 0 bases and J by 0 bases, with 6 bases between. The CDR3 DNA sequence: TGCGCCAGCAGCCAAGATGTACACTCCTACAATGAGCAGTTCTTC. Residues: CASSQDVHSYNEQFF.

This clonotype was recorded a few times. V usage is TRBV20-1 and J usage is TRBJ2-3, with 7 positions matching TRBD1. The CDR3 is 13 residues long. Germline V gene data show CDR1 as DFQATT and CDR2 as SNEGSKA (reference sequence). The V and J ends lost 6 bases and 3 bases, in that order; junction bases with no gene match: 6. The CDR3 coding sequence is TGCAGTGCGCCTCGACAGGGTACAGATACGCAGTATTTT. It specifies CSAPRQGTDTQYF.

The chain is built from TRBV7-3 and TRBJ2-3; 11 bases line up with TRBD2. From germline, CDR1 is SGHTA and CDR2 FQGTGA. Unmatched junction bases numbered 6, after V lost 1 base and J lost 0 bases. The CDR3 has 18 amino acids. CDR3 bases: TGTGCCAGCAGCTTAAAGGAGAGACTAGCGGGGAGCACAGATACGCAGTATTTT. As protein: CASSLKERLAGSTDTQYF.

The chain has TRBV5-4 and TRBJ2-7, with 8 bases aligning to TRBD1. CDR1 and CDR2 (germline): SGHNT, YYREEE (reference sequence). The CDR3 consists of 15 residues. The V gene end was trimmed by 2 bases and the J gene end by 2 bases; junction bases not matched to a gene: 6. The CDR3 loop reads CASSLWGTGAYEQYF. Written as DNA, the CDR3 is TGTGCCAGCAGCTTATGGGGGACAGGTGCCTACGAGCAGTACTTC.

This clonotype showed up just a few times. The chain is built from TRBV11-1 and TRBJ2-3; D gene uncertain. Between the trimmed V and J ends, which lost 3 bases and 1 base, there was a span of 11 bases. Germline lookup yields CDR1 SGHAT and CDR2 FQDESV (reference sequence). CDR3 length equals 15 residues. This CDR3 is CASSFSRTRTDTQYF. The CDR3 nucleotides are TGTGCCAGCAGCTTTTCCCGGACCCGCACAGATACGCAGTATTTT. The full variable domain, completed using reference TRBV11-1 and TRBJ2-3, is EAEVAQSPRYKITEKSQAVAFWCDPISGHATLYWYRQILGQGPELLVQFQDESVVDDSQLPKDRFSAERLKGVDSTLKIQPAELGDSAMYLCASSFSRTRTDTQYFGPGTRLTVL.

This clonotype was observed a few times. The chain is built from TRBV28 and TRBJ2-3, with 9 nucleotides matching TRBD1. In germline, CDR1 is MDHEN, CDR2 SYDVKM. The V segment lost 2 bases and the J segment 2 bases; nucleotides outside the gene matches: 2. The CDR3 loop spans 15 amino acids. The CDR3 sequence: CASSLGTGYTDTQYF. In DNA form, the CDR3 reads TGTGCCAGCAGTTTAGGGACAGGGTACACAGATACGCAGTATTTT.

This clonotype was counted only a few times. The chain carries TRBV6-1 and TRBJ2-7; weak D call: TRBD2 (6 bases). This CDR3 has 14 residues. V shed 6 bases and J shed 4 bases, with 16 bases lying between them. Germline V gene data show CDR1 as MNHNS and CDR2 as SASEGT. CDR3: CASRVGTSIYEQYF. The DNA for the CDR3 is TGTGCCAGCAGAGTCGGGACTTCTATTTACGAGCAGTACTTC.

This clonotype was counted between two and nine times. The chain joins TRBV9 to TRBJ2-1; the match to TRBD2 covers 9 bases. J was trimmed by 8 bases and V by 0 bases; bases with no gene match: 3. The germline gives CDR1 SGDLS, CDR2 YYNGEE. This CDR3 has 14 amino acids. The CDR3 coding sequence is TGTGCCAGCAGCGTAGGACTAGCGGTCGATGAGCAGTTCTTC. Translating gives CASSVGLAVDEQFF.